Sequencing of this T cell receptor beta chain was carried out in a study of T cells in localized non-small cell lung cancer. Details on this clone: Its antigen is unknown.

The protocol was immunoSEQ multiplex PCR, while the TCRdb copy is restricted to in-frame clones and leaves out a portion. The sample holds about 59,000 clones, approximately 90% seen once. V shed 6 bases and J 1 base; nucleotides not matched to a gene: 11. Germline V gene sequence: CDR1 MDHEN, CDR2 SYDVKM. CDR3 size: 16 residues. Study outcomes and limitations: Uninvolved nearby lung showed the greatest T cell clonality, exceeding that found in tumor.

The TCR was taken from a man aged 40 to 70 with stage I lung adenocarcinoma. Sample: peripheral blood, taken before any cancer treatment. The rearrangement joins TRBV28 to TRBJ2-7, with 8 bases fitting TRBD2. The CDR3 loop is CASRAGWTSMSYEQYF. Here the CDR3 DNA reads TGTGCCAGCAGGGCGGGATGGACTAGCATGTCCTACGAGCAGTACTTC. The variable domain in full, completed from reference TRBV28 and TRBJ2-7, reads DVKVTQSSRYLVKRTGEKVFLECVQDMDHENMFWYRQDPGLGLRLIYFSYDVKMKEKGDIPEGYSVSREKKERFSLILESASTNQTSMYLCASRAGWTSMSYEQYFGPGTRLTVT.